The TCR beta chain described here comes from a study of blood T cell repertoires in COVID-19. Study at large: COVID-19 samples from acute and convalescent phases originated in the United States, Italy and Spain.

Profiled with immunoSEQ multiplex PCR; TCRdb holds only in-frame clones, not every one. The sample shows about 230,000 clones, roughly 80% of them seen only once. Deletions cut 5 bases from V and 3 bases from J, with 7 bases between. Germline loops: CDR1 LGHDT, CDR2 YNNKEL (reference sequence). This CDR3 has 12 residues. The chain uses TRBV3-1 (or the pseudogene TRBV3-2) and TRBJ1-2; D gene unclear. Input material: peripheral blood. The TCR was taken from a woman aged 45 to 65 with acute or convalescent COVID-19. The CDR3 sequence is CASSRTDYGYTF. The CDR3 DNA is TGTGCCAGCAGCAGAACGGACTATGGCTACACCTTC.